A single sample is the source of the 18 T cell receptor beta chains below, sequenced in a study of monozygotic twins with inflammatory bowel disease. From the 5' RACE reads, TCRdb lists one entry per CDR3 protein and no DNA. This table holds around 220,000 distinct CDR3 sequences. The source material was blood. The receptors shown here come from a human donor with ulcerative colitis or Crohn's disease, or a healthy co-twin of an affected twin (not recorded which).

The J gene is TRBJ2-1, the V gene TRBV4-1; the TCRdb D gene call, TRBD1, has no DNA to confirm it. There are 14 residues in the CDR3. Germline V gene lookup returns CDR1 MGHRA and CDR2 YSYEKL. The CDR3 spells CASSPDRGNNEQFF.

The V gene is TRBV12-3 or TRBV12-4, the J gene TRBJ2-1; the TRBD1 assignment by TCRdb is unverifiable without DNA. The CDR3 is made up of 14 amino acids. CDR3 sequence reads: CASSLWGGSDEQFF.

The chain recombines TRBV7-6 with TRBJ1-3. From germline, CDR1 is SGHVS and CDR2 FNYEAQ. The CDR3 consists of 15 residues. CDR3 protein: CASSLGQSSGNTIYF.

The chain employs TRBV12-3 or TRBV12-4 and TRBJ2-1; TCRdb's D gene call, TRBD1, goes unchecked for lack of DNA. The CDR3 consists of 16 residues. The CDR3 loop is CASSRGRQGLDNEQFF.

This chain joins TRBV29-1 and TRBJ2-5. The germline CDR1 and CDR2 sequences are SQVTM and ANQGSEA. This CDR3 region has 12 residues. The CDR3 region is CSVEYGGLTQYF.

The chain has TRBV6-2 or TRBV6-3 and TRBJ1-5. Germline-derived CDR1 and CDR2 are MNHEY and SVGEGT. The CDR3 has 14 amino acids. This CDR3 is CASSRQDPRQPQHF.

V and J are TRBV19 and TRBJ1-5; the TCRdb D gene call, TRBD1, has no DNA to confirm it. CDR1 is LNHDA, CDR2 SQIVND, per germline (reference sequence). The CDR3 is made up of 12 amino acids. CDR3 region: CASGGGGQPQHF.

The rearrangement joins TRBV20-1 to TRBJ2-3; absent DNA, TCRdb's TRBD2 call cannot be checked. The V gene's germline CDR1 is DFQATT and CDR2 SNEGSKA (reference sequence). The CDR3 spans 15 residues. CDR3: CSARSGGLSADTQYF.

The chain combines TRBV7-9 with TRBJ1-5. CDR3 length: 14 amino acids. The germline V gene has CDR1 SEHNR and CDR2 FQNEAQ (reference sequence). The CDR3 is CASSLGIGNQPQHF.

The chain has TRBV5-1 and TRBJ2-2; without DNA, the TCRdb call of TRBD2 cannot be checked. The CDR3 runs 14 residues. From germline, CDR1 is SGHRS and CDR2 YFSETQ. This CDR3 is CASMPTLGTGELFF.

The chain carries TRBV7-2 and TRBJ2-3; TCRdb's D call of TRBD2 is untestable without DNA. The CDR3 totals 12 residues. Germline V gives CDR1 SGHTA, CDR2 FQGNSA. The CDR3 loop is CASSQGLDTQYF. The full variable domain, rest sourced from reference TRBV7-2 and TRBJ2-3, is GAGVSQSPSNKVTEKGKDVELRCDPISGHTALYWYRQSLGQGLEFLIYFQGNSAPDKSGLPSDRFSAERTGGSVSTLTIQRTQQEDSAVYLCASSQGLDTQYFGPGTRLTVL.

V and J are TRBV7-9 and TRBJ1-2; TCRdb names TRBD1, which stays unverified in the absence of DNA. The germline gives CDR1 SEHNR, CDR2 FQNEAQ (reference sequence). CDR3 size: 14 residues. CDR3 amino acids: CASTPTGHPSGYTF.

The chain couples TRBV29-1 to TRBJ2-2; TCRdb's D call of TRBD1 is untestable without DNA. The length of the CDR3 is 15 residues. Germline values: CDR1 SQVTM, CDR2 ANQGSEA. This chain's CDR3 is CSVEARTGNTGELFF.

V usage is TRBV19 and J usage is TRBJ2-6; TCRdb calls TRBD1, which cannot be checked without DNA. CDR3 length: 15 amino acids. CDR1 LNHDA and CDR2 SQIVND come from the germline V gene (reference sequence). The CDR3 sequence: CASSLDRAGANVLTF.

The chain joins TRBV12-3 or TRBV12-4 to TRBJ1-1. This CDR3 has 12 residues. The CDR3 is CASFGRDTEAFF.

The CDR3 reads CSARGTGGVYGYTF. The chain has TRBV20-1 and TRBJ1-2; without DNA, the TCRdb call of TRBD1 cannot be checked. The V gene's germline CDR1 is DFQATT and CDR2 SNEGSKA (reference sequence). CDR3 length: 14 residues.

V and J are TRBV6-1 and TRBJ2-2; TCRdb returns TRBD1, unconfirmable since there is no DNA. CDR1 and CDR2 (germline): MNHNS, SASEGT. This CDR3 spans 16 amino acids. This chain's CDR3 is CASNLRRDSHTGELFF.

The V gene is TRBV6-1, the J gene TRBJ2-1; TCRdb designates TRBD1, a call that cannot be tested without DNA. This CDR3 is 15 amino acids long. Germline lookup yields CDR1 MNHNS and CDR2 SASEGT. Here the CDR3 reads CASSPEWGLWDEQFF.